This is a list of T cell receptor beta chains from one sample in a study of read filtering for tumor transcriptome and immune sequencing. MiXCR, run by TCRdb on the reads, gives a single entry per CDR3 protein. The table has about 10,000 distinct CDR3 sequences, 15% to 20% seen once. The sequenced material came from a population of CD138-negative cells sorted from bone marrow. The receptors here all came from a donor aged 40 or older with multiple myeloma. Each CDR3 is given with its conserved first and last residue. D genes are given only for firm matches. Clone size is not always given. Where it is, it says once, few, many or a class for expanded clones.

>TRBV20-1|-|TRBJ2-3|few
TGCAGTGCTAGAATTTTAGGTCGCACAGATACGCAGTATTTT
CSARILGRTDTQYF
>TRBV28|TRBD1|TRBJ1-2|-
TGTGCCAGCAGCAGGGGACAGGGGGATAACTATGGCTACACCTTC
CASSRGQGDNYGYTF
>TRBV7-2|TRBD1|TRBJ2-1|many
TGTGCCAGCAGCGTAACAGGGGGACAGGGTGACAATGAGCAGTTCTTC
CASSVTGGQGDNEQFF
>TRBV5-8|-|TRBJ2-1|many
TGTGCCAGCAGCCCGACGACCTCTAGAAATGAGCAGTTCTTC
CASSPTTSRNEQFF
>TRBV7-8|TRBD2|TRBJ2-3|many
TGTGCCAGCAGCTTAGTAGCGGGGATAAGCACAGATACGCAGTATTTT
CASSLVAGISTDTQYF
>TRBV20-1|-|TRBJ2-2|-
TGCAGTGCTCGTTCGGTAGGGCGCACCGGGGAGCTGTTTTTT
CSARSVGRTGELFF
>TRBV27|TRBD1|TRBJ2-1|many
TGTGCCAGCATCTTTGAGGGGGCCCAGCAGCAGTTCTTC
CASIFEGAQQQFF
>TRBV20-1|TRBD2|TRBJ2-7|few
TGCAGTGCACGGGCTAGCGGGAGGGCCGTTTCGTACGAGCAGTACTTC
CSARASGRAVSYEQYF
>TRBV13|TRBD1|TRBJ2-1|medium-sized
TGTGCCAGCAGCTCCCCCGGGACAGGATCCGAGCAGTTCTTC
CASSSPGTGSEQFF
>TRBV3-2|-|TRBJ2-3|many
TGTGCCAGCAGCCAACCCCTCCGGGACAGGGGCACAGATACGCAGTATTTT
CASSQPLRDRGTDTQYF
>TRBV2|TRBD2|TRBJ2-6|many
TGTGCCAGCACCTATCTGGGGAGAGGCGGGAGGACTGGGGCCAACGTCCTGACTTTC
CASTYLGRGGRTGANVLTF
>TRBV12-3/TRBV12-4|TRBD1|TRBJ2-1|medium-sized
TGTGCCAGCAAAGAGACAGGGGGCCTTTACAATGAGCAGTTCTTC
CASKETGGLYNEQFF
>TRBV7-9|TRBD2|TRBJ2-1|medium-sized
TGTGCCAGCAGCTTAGTATTCGGCGGGAGCGTCTCCTACAATGAGCAGTTCTTC
CASSLVFGGSVSYNEQFF
>TRBV10-3|-|TRBJ2-2|many
TGTGCCTCAGGAGACATGGCCACCGGGGAGCTGTTTTTT
CASGDMATGELFF
>TRBV7-3|-|TRBJ2-1|medium-sized
TGTGCCAGCAGCTTAAGGGGGGTAGGTGAGCAGTTCTTC
CASSLRGVGEQFF
>TRBV2|TRBD2|TRBJ2-4|many
TGTGCCAGTGGGGGGGGTTTAGCCAAAAACATTCAGTACTTC
CASGGGLAKNIQYF
>TRBV30|TRBD1|TRBJ2-3|many
TGTGCCTGGAGTGCCGACAGGGGGCTCACAGATACGCAGTATTTT
CAWSADRGLTDTQYF
>TRBV21-1|-|TRBJ1-2|many
TGTGCCAGCAGCGATAGGAACACCTCTAACTATGGCTACACCTTC
CASSDRNTSNYGYTF
>TRBV25-1|-|TRBJ1-2|many
TGTGCCAGCAGTGAATATCAGTTCAACTATGGCTACACCTTC
CASSEYQFNYGYTF
>TRBV7-9|-|TRBJ2-7|many
TGTGCCAGCAGCTTAATGGACGGCGTCTCCTACGAGCAGTACTTC
CASSLMDGVSYEQYF
>TRBV4-3|-|TRBJ1-1|many
TGCGCCAGCAGCCAAGAGTCGGGGGACACTGAAGCTTTCTTT
CASSQESGDTEAFF
>TRBV2|-|TRBJ2-2|many
TGTGCCAGCAGTGACCAACAGATCACCGGGGAGCTGTTTTTT
CASSDQQITGELFF
>TRBV5-1|TRBD1|TRBJ1-1|many
TGCGCCAGCAGCGGTGGACAGGAGGTCACTGAAGCTTTCTTT
CASSGGQEVTEAFF
>TRBV9|-|TRBJ2-3|many
TGTGCCAGCAGCGTAGAATCAACAGATACGCAGTATTTT
CASSVESTDTQYF
>TRBV6-2/TRBV6-3|-|TRBJ2-5|many
TGTGCCAGCAGTTACTTCATCCAAGCCAGAACGCAAGAGACCCAGTACTTC
CASSYFIQARTQETQYF
>TRBV6-2/TRBV6-3|-|TRBJ2-7|many
TGTGCCAGCAGGACCGCTGCCACAGGGCTCGGAGCCTACGAGCAGTACTTC
CASRTAATGLGAYEQYF
>TRBV6-2/TRBV6-3|TRBD1|TRBJ2-1|many
TGTGCCAGCAGCCGACAGGGAGTCTCCTACAATGAGCAGTTCTTC
CASSRQGVSYNEQFF
>TRBV5-1|-|TRBJ2-1|medium-sized
TGCGCCAGCAGCAAGAGACTGAGCTCCTACAATGAGCAGTTCTTC
CASSKRLSSYNEQFF
>TRBV28|TRBD1|TRBJ2-5|many
TGTGCCAGCAGTTGGACAGGGCGGACCCAGTACTTC
CASSWTGRTQYF
>TRBV11-2|-|TRBJ1-2|once
TGTGCCAGCAGCATAAATCCAGGTTCCTATGGCTACACCTTC
CASSINPGSYGYTF
>TRBV7-2|-|TRBJ2-1|many
TGTGCCAGCAGCTTAAGCGCAGGTTCCGATGAGCAGTTCTTC
CASSLSAGSDEQFF
>TRBV6-1|-|TRBJ2-1|many
TGTGCCTCCCCCGGGGTCCACAATGAGCAGTTCTTC
CASPGVHNEQFF
>TRBV29-1|TRBD1|TRBJ1-4|medium-sized
TGCAGCGTTGAGTCGGGACAGGGAGAAAAACGGTTTTTT
CSVESGQGEKRFF
>TRBV14|-|TRBJ1-6|many
TGTGCCAGCAGCCCGACACCCTTGGGGAATTCACCCCTCCACTTT
CASSPTPLGNSPLHF
>TRBV19|TRBD2|TRBJ2-1|many
TGTGCCAGTAGTATACGGGGGGGACTAGCGGGAGTCCGAAATGAGCAGTTCTTC
CASSIRGGLAGVRNEQFF
>TRBV10-2|TRBD2|TRBJ2-5|many
TGCGCCAGCAGAGCGGGGGGGCTTCAAGAGACCCAGTACTTC
CASRAGGLQETQYF
>TRBV28|TRBD2|TRBJ2-5|many
TGTGCCAGCAGTCGACTAGCGGGGGGGAAAGAGACCCAGTACTTC
CASSRLAGGKETQYF
>TRBV5-8|-|TRBJ2-1|many
TGTGCCACTCCTCTGGGGGAAAGTGAGCAGTTCTTC
CATPLGESEQFF
>TRBV4-1|TRBD1|TRBJ2-7|-
TGCGCCAGCAGCCAAGGACAGGGGGGGACCTACGAGCAGTACTTC
CASSQGQGGTYEQYF
>TRBV20-1|-|TRBJ2-5|many
TGCAGTGCTAGGAGTGTATCCGGTGTTCAAGAGACCCAGTACTTC
CSARSVSGVQETQYF
>TRBV5-1|-|TRBJ2-4|many
TGCGCCAGCAGCTCGGGATCAGGGGGGTTTGAGAACATTCAGTACTTC
CASSSGSGGFENIQYF
>TRBV6-5|-|TRBJ2-1|once
TGTGCCAGCCTAAACGGGGTGGGCAATGAGCAGTTCTTC
CASLNGVGNEQFF
>TRBV3-1|-|TRBJ2-7|many
TGTGCCAGCAGCTCCCTACAGGGCCCTCCCTACGAGCAGTACTTC
CASSSLQGPPYEQYF